Below, 28 T cell receptor beta chains from the same sample are listed, as sequenced in a study of human T cells and chemical hapten exposure. TCRdb independently ran MiXCR on the RACE reads; one entry per CDR3 protein. This sample yields 35,000 to 40,000 distinct CDR3 sequences, of which roughly 12% are seen a single time; approximately 1.8% belongs to the top ten. Time point noted: pre-sensitization, week 0. Indicated treatment: therapeutic diphenylcyclopropenone sensitization with weekly scalp DPC. Sequencing started from total RNA isolated from unfractionated whole blood. This specimen was whole blood, taken in connection with sensitization to the hapten diphenylcyclopropenone (DPC). The receptors originated from a woman between 35 and 50 years old with alopecia areata. Some clones in this sample may be carry-over from other donors' samples.

The chain employs TRBV20-1 and TRBJ2-1; no reliable D call. This CDR3 contains 14 residues. Germline V gene lookup returns CDR1 DFQATT and CDR2 SNEGSKA (reference sequence). With 4 bases removed from V and 1 base from J, the gap between germline ends came to 11 bases. CDR3 DNA sequence: TGCAGTGCTAACCCCTTCTCTTCCTACAATGAGCAGTTCTTC. It specifies CSANPFSSYNEQFF.

At least ten counts were recorded for this clonotype. The V call is TRBV19, the J call TRBJ2-5; 7 positions agree with TRBD1. Germline V gene data show CDR1 as LNHDA and CDR2 as SQIVND (reference sequence). The length of the CDR3 is 13 residues. The V and J ends lost 8 bases and 5 bases, in that order; junction bases with no gene match: 8. The CDR3 sequence is CASSQGFQETQYF. In DNA, the CDR3 is TGTGCCAGTTCACAGGGGTTTCAGGAGACCCAGTACTTC.

This clonotype was seen only a few times. The rearrangement links TRBV3-1 to TRBJ2-2; no clear D gene. V was shortened by 0 bases and J by 2 bases, with 10 bases between the two germline ends. The CDR3 contains 16 residues. The V gene's germline CDR1 is LGHDT and CDR2 YNNKEL (reference sequence). In nucleotides, the CDR3 is TGTGCCAGCAGCCAAGATCTGGCGGTTAACACCGGGGAGCTGTTTTTT. Residues: CASSQDLAVNTGELFF.

This chain links TRBV10-3 with TRBJ2-7; TRBD2 agrees at 12 bases. V shed 6 bases and J 4 bases; nucleotides not matched to a gene: 4. Looked up from germline, CDR1 is ENHRY and CDR2 is SYGVKD. This CDR3 region has 14 residues. The DNA of the CDR3 is TGTGCCATCAGCCGACTAGCGGGAGAATACGAGCAGTACTTC. This codes for CAISRLAGEYEQYF.

Ten or more counts support this clonotype. The chain uses TRBV12-3 or TRBV12-4 and TRBJ2-7; the match to TRBD1 covers 11 bases. The CDR3 has 14 amino acids. J was trimmed by 5 bases and V by 6 bases; bases with no gene match: 6. The CDR3 DNA sequence: TGTGCCAGCAGAACCGGGACAGGGGGGAACGAGCAGTACTTC. It translates to CASRTGTGGNEQYF.

V gene TRBV7-8 combines with J gene TRBJ2-7; TRBD2 might be the D (6 bases). Germline assignment: CDR1 SGHVS and CDR2 FQNEAQ. Trimming removed 0 bases from V and 4 bases from J, with 13 bases in between. CDR3 length: 15 amino acids. The DNA of the CDR3 is TGTGCCAGCAGCTTAGCACGGAGGAGGGCTTACGAGCAGTACTTC. Amino acid sequence: CASSLARRRAYEQYF.

This clonotype was seen a handful of times. The chain has TRBV11-2 and TRBJ2-3, with D possibly matching TRBD1 (5 bases). Germline CDR1 and CDR2: SGHAT and FQNNGV. V dropped 1 base and J dropped 11 bases, with 13 bases sitting between them. The CDR3 sequence is 13 residues long. CDR3 DNA sequence: TGTGCCAGCAGCTTAGTGGGGCCTAGTGGGCAGTATTTT. It codes for CASSLVGPSGQYF.

This clonotype came up many times. The V gene is TRBV7-3, the J gene TRBJ2-1; D is ambiguous. V was clipped by 3 bases and J by 12 bases, with 24 bases between them. Germline-derived CDR1 and CDR2 are SGHTA and FQGTGA. The CDR3 sequence is 16 residues long. The DNA of the CDR3 is TGTGCCAGCAGCTTCGAAGTGTCTGGGCCACCCAAGGGGCAGTTCTTC. It translates to CASSFEVSGPPKGQFF.

This clonotype was seen many times. The chain has TRBV10-3 and TRBJ1-2; 7 bases line up with TRBD1. The CDR3 is 14 amino acids. With V trimmed by 3 bases and J by 3 bases, 4 bases remained unmatched. CDR1 is ENHRY and CDR2 is SYGVKD in the germline V gene. DNA for the CDR3: TGTGCCATCAGTGAATCTGGACAGGACTATGGCTACACCTTC. It encodes CAISESGQDYGYTF.

Regarding this clonotype: A much larger clone is a single base away; this may be a read error. The chain uses TRBV7-9 and TRBJ2-7, with TRBD1 matching 10 bases. Germline CDR1 and CDR2: SEHNR and FQNEAQ (reference sequence). J lost 2 bases, V lost 8 bases, and 12 bases had no gene match. The CDR3 extends over 16 amino acids. The CDR3 DNA is TGTGCCAGCGGCGTCGACAGGGGGCGCAAGCCCTACGAGCAGTACTTC. This codes for CASGVDRGRKPYEQYF.

This clonotype was observed at least ten times. CDR3 nucleotides: TGCAGCGTTGAAGGGCGCACAAACACTGAAGCTTTCTTT. This gives the protein CSVEGRTNTEAFF. The chain links TRBV29-1 to TRBJ1-1; D is unresolved. Germline values: CDR1 SQVTM, CDR2 ANQGSEA. The CDR3 contains 13 residues. V lost 1 base and J 2 bases, leaving 8 bases between the germline ends.

The chain couples TRBV10-3 to TRBJ2-7, with unresolved D. Germline-derived CDR1 and CDR2 are ENHRY and SYGVKD. Trimming pared 3 bases from V and 2 bases from J, leaving 8 bases between. This CDR3 spans 13 amino acids. The CDR3 region is CAISEGRTYEQYF. The CDR3 DNA follows: TGTGCCATCAGTGAAGGCCGGACCTACGAGCAGTACTTC.

This clonotype was seen at least ten times. The gene calls are TRBV12-3 or TRBV12-4 and TRBJ2-1; D is possibly TRBD2 (6 bases). The V end was cut by 8 bases, the J end by 12 bases, with 20 bases between. The CDR3 covers 13 residues. CDR3 residues: CASSPWRGGSQFF. CDR3 nucleotides: TGTGCCAGCTCCCCGTGGCGGGGTGGGTCGCAGTTCTTC.

A note on this clonotype: A much larger clone lies a single base off, so this may be a read error. The J gene is TRBJ2-3, the V gene TRBV7-2; D may be TRBD1 or TRBD2 (5 bases each). The CDR3 spans 14 residues. Per the germline V gene, CDR1 is SGHTA and CDR2 is FQGNSA. This CDR3 is CPSSLAGAADTQYF. As DNA, the CDR3 is TGTCCCAGCAGCTTAGCCGGGGCGGCAGATACGCAGTATTTT. Supplemented by reference TRBV7-2 and TRBJ2-3, the full variable domain reads GAGVSQSPSNKVTEKGKDVELRCDPISGHTALYWYRQSLGQGLEFLIYFQGNSAPDKSGLPSDRFSAERTGGSVSTLTIQRTQQEDSAVYLCPSSLAGAADTQYFGPGTRLTVL.

The chain employs TRBV10-2 and TRBJ2-1; D may match TRBD1 or TRBD2 (5 bases each). Germline V CDR1 and CDR2: WSHSY, SAAADI. The V end was cut by 5 bases, the J end by 4 bases, with 18 bases between. The CDR3 totals 16 residues. The CDR3 loop is CASSLDHGAPYNEQFF. Written as DNA, the CDR3 is TGCGCCAGCAGTTTAGATCACGGGGCTCCATACAATGAGCAGTTCTTC.

This clonotype was picked up one time. The chain joins TRBV3-1 to TRBJ1-6, with D possibly TRBD1 on 5 matching bases. The germline CDR1 and CDR2 sequences are LGHDT and YNNKEL (reference sequence). The CDR3 is 15 amino acids. With 4 bases removed from V and 9 bases from J, the gap between germline ends came to 16 bases. The CDR3 nucleotides are TGTGCCAGCAGCCCGGACGGGGCTGGAGGTTCACCCCTCCACTTT. Translated: CASSPDGAGGSPLHF.

The V and J genes are TRBV28 and TRBJ1-1; D is perhaps TRBD1 (5 bases). Looked up from germline, CDR1 is MDHEN and CDR2 is SYDVKM. Trimming left V 3 bases short and J 4 bases short, with 9 bases between. This CDR3 has 13 amino acids. The CDR3 is CASSLRRGTEAFF. The CDR3 region has the DNA TGTGCCAGCAGTTTGAGGAGGGGCACTGAAGCTTTCTTT. The full variable domain, its missing parts supplied by reference TRBV28 and TRBJ1-1, is DVKVTQSSRYLVKRTGEKVFLECVQDMDHENMFWYRQDPGLGLRLIYFSYDVKMKEKGDIPEGYSVSREKKERFSLILESASTNQTSMYLCASSLRRGTEAFFGQGTRLTVV.

V gene TRBV28 combines with J gene TRBJ2-7; D remains unclear. Germline CDR1 reads MDHEN; CDR2 reads SYDVKM. The V and J ends lost 4 bases and 2 bases respectively, with 12 bases between them. The CDR3 contains 14 residues. The CDR3 here is CASSYPPGAYEQYF. For the CDR3, the DNA is TGTGCCAGCAGTTACCCCCCTGGGGCCTACGAGCAGTACTTC.

V and J are TRBV29-1 and TRBJ2-5, with D possibly matching TRBD1 (5 bases). The CDR3 is 15 amino acids. Germline assignment: CDR1 SQVTM and CDR2 ANQGSEA. Deletions cut 1 base from V and 1 base from J, with 13 bases between. The CDR3 nucleotides read TGCAGCGTTGAAGCCCTGAGCCAGGGCCAAGAGACCCAGTACTTC. Encoded protein: CSVEALSQGQETQYF.

At least ten counts were recorded for this clonotype. Its ends do not fully match the called genes, so a read error is possible. The rearrangement uses TRBV29-1 and TRBJ1-1, with a tentative D call TRBD1 (6 bases). Per the germline V gene, CDR1 is SQVTM and CDR2 is ANQGSEA. The CDR3 totals 11 residues. The CDR3 sequence is CSGTGNAEAFF. CDR3 DNA: TGCAGCGGTACAGGGAACGCTGAAGCTTTCTTT.

This clonotype was seen a few times. This chain connects TRBV7-8 to TRBJ2-6, with no clear D. The germline V and J ends were trimmed by 5 bases and 4 bases, with 12 bases remaining between them. CDR1 and CDR2 from the germline V gene are SGHVS and FQNEAQ. The CDR3 spans 15 residues. The CDR3 DNA reads as TGTGCCAGCAGCCGCACCTTCTCCGGGGCCAACGTCCTGACTTTC. It encodes CASSRTFSGANVLTF.

A few counts support this clonotype. The chain links TRBV7-8 to TRBJ1-1; D may be TRBD1 (6 bases). CDR3 length: 11 residues. V lost 4 bases and J lost 10, with 10 bases in between. Germline V gene lookup returns CDR1 SGHVS and CDR2 FQNEAQ. For the CDR3, the DNA is TGTGCCAGCAGCTCACAGGGTGCAGCTTTCTTT. Its translation is CASSSQGAAFF.

Regarding this clonotype: A much larger clone differs by one base, so this may be a read error. The genes are TRBV6-5 and TRBJ2-4; perhaps TRBD1 as D (6 bases). This CDR3 is built from 16 residues. Germline values: CDR1 MNHEY, CDR2 SVGAGI. CDR3 amino acids: CVSSKTGEIAKNIQYF. The DNA for the CDR3 is TGTGTCAGCAGCAAGACAGGAGAAATAGCCAAAAACATTCAGTACTTC.

This clonotype showed up many times. The V gene is TRBV4-2, the J gene TRBJ2-6; 8 nucleotides align to TRBD1. The trim removed 0 bases at V and 4 bases at J, leaving 17 bases unmatched. CDR1 is LGHNA and CDR2 is YNFKEQ in the germline V gene. This CDR3 contains 21 residues. DNA for the CDR3: TGTGCCAGCAGCCAAGAACCATCGCGGACAGGGAAATCTGGCGGGGCCAACGTCCTGACTTTC. Amino acids: CASSQEPSRTGKSGGANVLTF.

The sample holds a few counts of this clonotype. For the CDR3, the DNA is TGTGCCAGCAGCTTAGTTGCCAGCTATGGCTACACCTTC. It encodes CASSLVASYGYTF. The chain combines TRBV7-9 with TRBJ1-2; D unclear. This CDR3 spans 13 amino acids. The germline gives CDR1 SEHNR, CDR2 FQNEAQ (reference sequence). V was shortened by 1 base and J by 4 bases, with 7 bases between the two germline ends.

This clonotype showed up many times. The chain employs TRBV20-1 and TRBJ2-7; 8 nucleotides agree with TRBD1. V lost 5 bases, J lost 3 bases, and 6 bases stayed unmatched. Germline V lookup: CDR1 DFQATT, CDR2 SNEGSKA (reference sequence). This CDR3 spans 13 amino acids. In DNA, the CDR3 is TGCAGTGCTGGACTGACAGGGGTCTACGAGCAGTACTTC. As protein: CSAGLTGVYEQYF.

This clonotype was detected ten times or more. The rearrangement joins TRBV12-3 or TRBV12-4 to TRBJ1-5; the D gene is possibly TRBD1 (6 bases). V was shortened by 5 bases and J by 6 bases, with 20 bases between the two germline ends. The CDR3 is 16 amino acids. CDR3 bases: TGTGCCAGCAGTCTACACCTAACAGGGTTTCGTCAGCCCCAGCATTTT. Its translation is CASSLHLTGFRQPQHF.

This clonotype has a count of ten or more. The V gene is TRBV3-1, the J gene TRBJ2-1; 7 bases are a match to TRBD2. Trimming at V came to 0 bases and at J to 7 bases, leaving 9 bases not matched to a gene. The CDR3 runs 16 residues. Looked up from germline, CDR1 is LGHDT and CDR2 is YNNKEL (reference sequence). The CDR3 coding sequence is TGTGCCAGCAGCCAAGAAGTGGAGACTAGCTCGAATGAGCAGTTCTTC. Protein: CASSQEVETSSNEQFF.